This TCR beta chain is drawn from a study of T cell responses to AZD1222 COVID-19 vaccine. Study-wide results and caveats: Repertoires in all cases were sampled only once the peak T cell response had passed. Spike as a whole was targeted by vaccine-associated CD4 TCRs, dominant at 160-218 and 743-854. White British donors predominated, females outnumbered males, and clonal diversity was possibly underestimated. Reports say nearly half of spike-specific TCRs go after unmutated variant regions.

Of note for this clone: Its antigen is unknown.

TCRdb keeps only in-frame clones here, not all; method: immunoSEQ multiplex PCR. Of 150,000 to 200,000 clones in the sample, 87% are singletons; the top ten hold 2.5% to 3%. The germline V gene encodes CDR1 MNHEY and CDR2 SVGAGI. V was cut by 0 bases and J by 8 bases, with 10 bases left in between. The CDR3 extends over 13 amino acids. This TCR came from an adult in good health. V is TRBV6-5 and J is TRBJ1-1, with D unclear. This sample comprised peripheral blood, obtained on day 0 of AZD1222 vaccination. CDR3 nucleotide sequence: TGTGCCAGCAGTTACTCGCTGGTATCGGAAGCTTTCTTT. Encoded protein: CASSYSLVSEAFF.